Below are 21 T cell receptor beta chains sequenced from a single sample in a study of sequential checkpoint blockade in melanoma. Assay: immunoSEQ multiplex PCR; the TCRdb copy retains only in-frame clones and omits some. The sample lists fewer than 50,000 clones; more than 70% were seen once. The treatment was: randomized to nivolumab then ipilimumab (arm A) or the reverse (arm B). Material: CD8+ T cells sorted from blood (inferred from file names), obtained from a patient given nivolumab and ipilimumab in sequence. The source of these receptors is a human donor with melanoma.

The chain combines TRBV29-1 with TRBJ1-4; 8 bases agree with TRBD1. V trimming: 6 bases; J trimming: 3 bases; junction bases outside the gene matches: 6. Germline V lookup: CDR1 SQVTM, CDR2 ANQGSEA. The CDR3 has 14 residues. The CDR3 bases are TGCAGCGTATGGCTGACAGGGGCTAATGAAAAACTGTTTTTT. Amino acid sequence: CSVWLTGANEKLFF.

This rearrangement joins TRBV4-3 to TRBJ2-1; D is unresolved. The CDR3 is made up of 16 amino acids. The germline CDR1 and CDR2 sequences are LGHNA and YSLEER. V was cut by 0 bases and J by 0 bases, with 9 bases left in between. The CDR3 coding sequence is TGCGCCAGCAGCCAAGACAAGGAGAGCTCCTACAATGAGCAGTTCTTC. Translating gives CASSQDKESSYNEQFF.

This clone was counted a single time. V is TRBV9 and J is TRBJ1-2, with TRBD1 matching over 7 bases. The junction had 11 bases not matched to a gene; V was cut back by 6 bases and J by 9 bases. The germline CDR1 and CDR2 sequences are SGDLS and YYNGEE. CDR3 length: 13 residues. In DNA, the CDR3 is TGTGCCAGCAAGGCAGGGGGGCTCGGCAGCTACACCTTC. This codes for CASKAGGLGSYTF.

V gene TRBV6-5 combines with J gene TRBJ2-1; D may be TRBD2 (6 bases). CDR1 and CDR2 from the germline V gene are MNHEY and SVGAGI. The CDR3 runs 13 residues. Trimming removed 3 bases at V and 6 bases at J, with 9 bases between. The CDR3 region is CASSYIAANEQFF. As DNA, the CDR3 is TGTGCCAGCAGTTATATAGCGGCCAATGAGCAGTTCTTC.

V and J are TRBV19 and TRBJ2-7, with D perhaps matching TRBD2 (6 bases). V lost 9 bases, J lost 7 bases, and 13 bases lay in between. The germline gives CDR1 LNHDA, CDR2 SQIVND (reference sequence). There are 11 residues in the CDR3. Written as DNA, the CDR3 is TGTGCCAGCAGAGGAGGGAGGGAGCAGTACTTC. Residues: CASRGGREQYF.

The rearrangement links TRBV9 to TRBJ2-1; 8 nucleotides line up with TRBD2. Germline CDR1 and CDR2: SGDLS and YYNGEE. The trim removed 0 bases at V and 2 bases at J, leaving 1 base unmatched. This CDR3 region has 15 residues. In nucleotides, the CDR3 is TGTGCCAGCAGCGTAGCGGGGGGGACCTACAATGAGCAGTTCTTC. This sequence encodes CASSVAGGTYNEQFF.

This chain joins TRBV7-9 and TRBJ2-7; 7 bases align to TRBD1. Germline lookup yields CDR1 SEHNR and CDR2 FQNEAQ (reference sequence). The V and J ends lost 4 bases and 3 bases, in that order; junction bases with no gene match: 6. This CDR3 has 14 amino acids. CDR3 DNA: TGTGCCAGCAGCTCCGGACAGGCCCTCTACGAGCAGTACTTC. It codes for CASSSGQALYEQYF.

The chain recombines TRBV27 with TRBJ2-7; maybe TRBD2 (6 bases). Germline CDR1 and CDR2: MNHEY and SMNVEV (reference sequence). V lost 5 bases and J 6 bases, leaving 17 bases between the germline ends. This CDR3 is built from 14 residues. DNA of the CDR3: TGTGCCAGCAGTCCCACGACGTCGGGGGTCGAGCAGTACTTC. It codes for CASSPTTSGVEQYF.

The CDR3 DNA sequence: TGTGCCAGCAGCTTATCACTAGCGGGAGCAGGGGAGCAGTACTTC. Translating it yields CASSLSLAGAGEQYF. This chain connects TRBV7-9 to TRBJ2-7, with 11 positions matching TRBD2. After removal of 2 bases from V and 7 bases from J, the junction contained 7 bases not matched to a gene. The CDR3 contains 15 residues. Germline CDR1 SEHNR, CDR2 FQNEAQ (reference sequence).

The chain has TRBV29-1 and TRBJ2-2; TRBD2 matches 14 bases. The V and J ends lost 4 bases and 7 bases, in that order; junction bases with no gene match: 11. Germline values: CDR1 SQVTM, CDR2 ANQGSEA. The CDR3 has 17 residues. The CDR3 nucleotides read TGCAGCGTTGTTACCCCCGGGACTAGCGGGAGATACGGGGAGCTGTTTTTT. It yields the protein CSVVTPGTSGRYGELFF.

This sequence joins TRBV5-3 and TRBJ1-4; 9 bases are shared with TRBD1. TRBV5-3 is labeled an ORF, and its function is uncertain. The CDR3 covers 15 residues. The junction had 13 bases not matched to a gene; V was cut back by 10 bases and J by 6 bases. CDR3 loop: CAGPGTGILYEKLFF. CDR3 nucleotide sequence: TGTGCCGGACCCGGGACAGGGATTTTATATGAAAAACTGTTTTTT.

This clone was detected only once. The CDR3 DNA sequence: TGTGCCAGCAGCCCCCATCCCAATGAGCAGTTCTTC. This encodes CASSPHPNEQFF. This chain connects TRBV6-6 to TRBJ2-1, with D unclear. V lost 6 bases and J 6 bases, leaving 9 bases between the germline ends. The germline gives CDR1 MNHNY, CDR2 SVGAGI (reference sequence). This CDR3 spans 12 amino acids.

The rearrangement links TRBV7-9 to TRBJ2-6; 9 bases are shared with TRBD1. Trimming at V came to 5 bases and at J to 0 bases, leaving 11 bases not matched to a gene. Germline V gives CDR1 SEHNR, CDR2 FQNEAQ (reference sequence). The CDR3 runs to 19 residues. The CDR3: CASSQPTGTGSSGANVLTF. Written as DNA, the CDR3 is TGTGCCAGCAGCCAACCAACCGGGACAGGGAGCTCTGGGGCCAACGTCCTGACTTTC.

This rearrangement joins TRBV6-4 to TRBJ2-3; 13 nucleotides agree with TRBD2. The CDR3 has 15 residues. Germline-derived CDR1 and CDR2 are MRHNA and SNTAGT. V lost 4 bases, J lost 5 bases, and 3 bases stayed unmatched. CDR3 DNA: TGTGCCAGCAGTGGGACTAGCGGGAGTGGAGATACGCAGTATTTT. This sequence encodes CASSGTSGSGDTQYF.

V is TRBV27 and J is TRBJ2-2; 13 nucleotides line up with TRBD2. This CDR3 is 17 amino acids long. Trimming at V came to 5 bases and at J to 6 bases, leaving 9 bases not matched to a gene. Germline V lookup: CDR1 MNHEY, CDR2 SMNVEV (reference sequence). The CDR3 here is CASSPGLAGAWPGELFF. Here the CDR3 DNA reads TGTGCCAGCAGTCCCGGACTAGCGGGAGCCTGGCCCGGGGAGCTGTTTTTT.

V gene TRBV4-1 combines with J gene TRBJ2-1; D might be TRBD2 (5 bases). With 2 bases removed from V and 0 bases from J, the gap between germline ends came to 8 bases. Germline V CDR1 and CDR2: MGHRA, YSYEKL. The length of the CDR3 is 15 residues. CDR3 nucleotide sequence: TGCGCCAGCAGCCAACGCCGGGACTCCTACAATGAGCAGTTCTTC. This sequence encodes CASSQRRDSYNEQFF.

This chain joins TRBV11-2 and TRBJ1-1; the D is unclear. V was cut by 1 base and J by 3 bases, with 9 bases left in between. CDR1 is SGHAT and CDR2 is FQNNGV in the germline V gene. The CDR3 is made up of 14 amino acids. CDR3 protein: CASSLVQAHTEAFF. The CDR3 region has the DNA TGTGCCAGCAGCTTAGTGCAGGCGCACACTGAAGCTTTCTTT.

The chain couples TRBV5-8 to TRBJ2-1, with 7 bases fitting TRBD2. The CDR3 totals 16 residues. CDR1 and CDR2 (germline): SGHTS, YDEGEE. Germline trimming cut 2 bases from V and 4 bases from J; bases unmatched to any gene: 9. CDR3 protein: CASSFPSGFLYNEQFF. CDR3 coding DNA: TGTGCCAGCAGCTTTCCTAGCGGATTCCTATACAATGAGCAGTTCTTC.

The CDR3 sequence is CASSLYQRTRNTEAFF. The CDR3 region has the DNA TGTGCCAGCAGTTTGTACCAAAGAACGAGGAACACTGAAGCTTTCTTT. The chain links TRBV28 to TRBJ1-1, with D unclear. V was pared by 3 bases and J by 1 base, with 15 bases between. Germline CDR1 reads MDHEN; CDR2 reads SYDVKM. This CDR3 is 16 amino acids long.

The chain has TRBV29-1 and TRBJ2-7; D call uncertain. There are 15 residues in the CDR3. V was shortened by 1 base and J by 0 bases, with 13 bases between the two germline ends. Per the germline V gene, CDR1 is SQVTM and CDR2 is ANQGSEA. CDR3 coding DNA: TGCAGCGTTGAAGGTACAGACCCGAGCTCCTACGAGCAGTACTTC. This encodes CSVEGTDPSSYEQYF.

This clone is medium-sized. This chain joins TRBV13 and TRBJ1-5; tentative D call: TRBD1 (5 bases). The V gene lost 4 bases and the J gene lost 7 bases, with 20 bases spanning the gap. This CDR3 region has 16 residues. Germline lookup yields CDR1 PRHDT and CDR2 FYEKMQ (reference sequence). CDR3 nucleotide sequence: TGTGCCAGCAGCTATGGTGCGGCAGGGAGGAGCCAGCCCCAGCATTTT. It is translated as CASSYGAAGRSQPQHF.